This TCR beta chain appears in the sequencing data of a study of read filtering for tumor transcriptome and immune sequencing. Trimming removed 0 bases at V and 2 bases at J, with 8 bases between. Germline values: CDR1 LNHDA, CDR2 SQIVND (reference sequence). This CDR3 is built from 15 residues. This clonotype showed up many times. This library used 300 to 500 ng RNA and molecular barcoded adaptors spanning alpha/delta and beta/gamma chains. From the reads, TCRdb called clonotypes with MiXCR, one entry per CDR3 protein. The sample lists 25,000 or so distinct CDR3 sequences, 20% to 25% occurring once. The receptor was derived from a donor older than 35 with multiple myeloma. The sample taken for sequencing was a population of CD138-negative cells sorted from bone marrow. The chain is built from TRBV19 and TRBJ1-5; a weak D match, TRBD1 (5 bases). This CDR3 reads CASSIEQVGNQPQHF. The CDR3 DNA reads as TGTGCCAGTAGTATAGAACAGGTCGGCAATCAGCCCCAGCATTTT.